Sequencing of this T cell receptor beta chain was carried out in a study of identical twins. The CDR3 contains 16 residues. Trimming removed 3 bases at V and 7 bases at J, with 21 bases between. CDR1 and CDR2 from the germline V gene are LGHNA and YSLEER. TCRdb reprocessed the 5' RACE reads via MiXCR and lists one record per CDR3 protein. Of hundreds of thousands of distinct CDR3 sequences in the sample, 18% were seen once. These data also formed part of another study, on T cells expressing NK-cell markers.

The sample taken for sequencing was PBMCs. This clonotype was sampled from a woman aged 18-30 years in good health. V and J are TRBV4-3 and TRBJ2-5; TRBD2 might be the D (5 bases). The CDR3 loop reads CASSQMPGIPRGTQYF. The CDR3 nucleotides read TGCGCCAGCAGCCAGATGCCCGGGATCCCACGTGGGACCCAGTACTTC.